This T cell receptor (beta chain) was identified during a study of blood T cell repertoires in COVID-19. Study at large: Samples came from the United States, Italy and Spain, spanning acute and convalescent COVID-19. PBMCs, B-cell-depleted T cells, or T cells provided the cDNA or gDNA that made up the material.

V was clipped by 8 bases and J by 4 bases, with 11 bases between them. The CDR3 totals 13 residues. Authors' processing steps: Amplifying reference gene primers gave estimates of nucleated cell counts. Some clones are missing from TCRdb's copy, which holds only in-frame ones; the method was immunoSEQ multiplex PCR. The D gene and trimming were derived from the DNA, and the V and J assignments and clone size from that table. The profile shows hundreds of thousands of clones, approximately 81% of them singletons. The TCR originated in a woman at least 80 years old with acute or convalescent COVID-19. The chain couples TRBV12-3 or TRBV12-4 to TRBJ2-2; TRBD1 is a possible D gene (6 bases). Sequenced input: peripheral blood. CDR3 nucleotide sequence: TGTGCCAGCCAAACAGGGTCCACCGGGGAGCTGTTTTTT. It codes for CASQTGSTGELFF.